The 10 T cell receptor beta chains below come from one sample, sequenced in a study of blood T cell repertoires in COVID-19 (dated by TCRdb to the early 2020s). The library was built by means of the immunoSEQ multiplex PCR assay. TCRdb carries this immuneACCESS record with in-frame sequences only. Its versions omit some clonotypes, under half of them owing to an unresolved V gene in the studies checked, with the rest unexplained. In all, the sample holds 100,000 to 150,000 clones, and 86% of those were seen once. Of the sample, approximately 10% falls within the top ten clones. The sample comprised peripheral blood. Receptors were obtained from a woman in her 70s with COVID-19, enrolled during active disease.

This clone was counted only a few times. The chain links TRBV19 to TRBJ1-5, with D tentatively TRBD1 (6 bases). This CDR3 spans 12 amino acids. Germline values: CDR1 LNHDA, CDR2 SQIVND (reference sequence). Trimming left V 8 bases short and J 3 bases short, with 8 bases between. For the CDR3, the DNA is TGTGCCAGTCGACAGGTCAATCAGCCCCAGCATTTT. This encodes CASRQVNQPQHF.

The V gene is TRBV6-5, the J gene TRBJ1-6; D remains unclear. Per germline, CDR1 MNHEY and CDR2 SVGAGI. CDR3 length equals 13 residues. V lost 7 bases to trimming and J lost 1 base, with 5 bases between them. This chain's CDR3 is CASIRSYNSPLHF. Written as DNA, the CDR3 is TGTGCCAGCATCAGATCCTATAATTCACCCCTCCACTTT.

This CDR3 reads CASSPVGSWNTEAFF. In DNA, the CDR3 is TGTGCCAGCAGCCCAGTGGGGAGTTGGAACACTGAAGCTTTCTTT. V is TRBV7-8 and J is TRBJ1-1; D is ambiguous. Trimming shortened V by 5 bases and J by 1 base, and 14 bases separated the two germline ends. Germline CDR1 reads SGHVS; CDR2 reads FQNEAQ. The CDR3 contains 15 residues.

The chain couples TRBV19 to TRBJ1-4; 10 nucleotides align to TRBD1. Germline-derived CDR1 and CDR2 are LNHDA and SQIVND (reference sequence). This CDR3 has 15 residues. The junction had 1 base not matched to a gene; V was cut back by 0 bases and J by 6 bases. In nucleotides, the CDR3 is TGTGCCAGTAGTATAGATGGACAGGGGGATGAAAAACTGTTTTTT. As protein: CASSIDGQGDEKLFF.

The rearrangement links TRBV11-2 to TRBJ2-3; perhaps TRBD2 as D (6 bases). V was trimmed by 5 bases and J by 1 base, leaving 10 bases between them. Germline loops: CDR1 SGHAT, CDR2 FQNNGV. This CDR3 has 14 amino acids. The CDR3 DNA reads TGTGCCAGCAGCCCCGGGACTGGCACAGATACGCAGTATTTT. This translates into CASSPGTGTDTQYF.

The chain is built from TRBV2 and TRBJ1-4; TRBD1 is a possible D gene (5 bases). The CDR3 runs to 15 residues. The V end was cut by 4 bases, the J end by 7 bases, with 16 bases between. Germline values: CDR1 SNHLY, CDR2 FYNNEI. In DNA form, the CDR3 reads TGTGCCAGCAGTGTCGGGGGTAGCGGGTTTGAAAAACTGTTTTTT. As protein: CASSVGGSGFEKLFF.

V and J are TRBV2 and TRBJ2-7; 9 bases are a match to TRBD1. Germline CDR1 and CDR2: SNHLY and FYNNEI. The CDR3 is 15 residues long. V lost 3 bases to trimming and J lost 0 bases; unmatched junction nucleotides: 3. The CDR3 loop is CASSDSTGGSYEQYF. DNA for the CDR3: TGTGCCAGCAGTGACTCGACAGGGGGCTCCTACGAGCAGTACTTC.

The CDR3 region has the DNA TGTGCCAGCAGGACAGGGGGAAACACCATATATTTT. It specifies CASRTGGNTIYF. V gene TRBV6-5 combines with J gene TRBJ1-3; TRBD1 agrees at 7 bases. Germline V gene lookup returns CDR1 MNHEY and CDR2 SVGAGI. There are 12 residues in the CDR3. V trimming: 6 bases; J trimming: 4 bases; junction bases outside the gene matches: 0.

The genes are TRBV5-6 and TRBJ2-3, with D possibly being TRBD2 (6 bases). This CDR3 has 15 residues. V shed 2 bases and J shed 2 bases, with 12 bases lying between them. CDR1 and CDR2 from the germline V gene are SGHDT and YYEEEE. The CDR3 sequence is CASSFLGGDTDTQYF. CDR3 bases: TGTGCCAGCAGCTTCCTCGGCGGGGACACAGATACGCAGTATTTT.

This sequence joins TRBV7-9 and TRBJ1-1; 8 positions match TRBD1. The CDR3 spans 13 residues. Germline values: CDR1 SEHNR, CDR2 FQNEAQ (reference sequence). The J segment lost 9 bases and the V segment lost 2 bases, leaving 5 bases of the junction unmatched. CDR3 sequence (DNA): TGTGCCAGCAGCTTACCAGGACAGGGTAAAGCTTTCTTT. Protein: CASSLPGQGKAFF.